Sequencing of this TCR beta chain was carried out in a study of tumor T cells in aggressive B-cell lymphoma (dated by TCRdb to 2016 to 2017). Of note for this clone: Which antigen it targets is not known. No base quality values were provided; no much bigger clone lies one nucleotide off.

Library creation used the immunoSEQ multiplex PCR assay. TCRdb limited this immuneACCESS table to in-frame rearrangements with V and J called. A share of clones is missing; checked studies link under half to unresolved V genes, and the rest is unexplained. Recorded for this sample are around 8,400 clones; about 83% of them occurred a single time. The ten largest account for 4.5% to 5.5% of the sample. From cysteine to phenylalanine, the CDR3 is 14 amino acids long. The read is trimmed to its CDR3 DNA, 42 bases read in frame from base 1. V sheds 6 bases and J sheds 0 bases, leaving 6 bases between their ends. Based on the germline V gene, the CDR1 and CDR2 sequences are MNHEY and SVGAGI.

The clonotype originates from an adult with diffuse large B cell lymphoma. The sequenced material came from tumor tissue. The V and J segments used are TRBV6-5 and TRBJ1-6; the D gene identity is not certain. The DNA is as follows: TGTGCCAGCAGAGGGAGCTCCTATAATTCACCCCTCCACTTT. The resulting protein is CASRGSSYNSPLHF.